The TCR beta chain under discussion was sequenced for a study of blood T cell repertoires in COVID-19. The CDR3 length is 15 residues. Deletions cut 0 bases from V and 3 bases from J, with 11 bases between. The germline CDR1 and CDR2 sequences are SEHNR and FQNEAQ (reference sequence). TCRdb keeps only in-frame clones here, not all; method: immunoSEQ multiplex PCR. Altogether hundreds of thousands of clones are present, 70% to 90% being singletons, with the ten largest covering about 4.8%. This clonotype originated in a man in his fifties or sixties with acute or convalescent COVID-19. Sequencing used peripheral blood. The J gene is TRBJ2-5, the V gene TRBV7-9; maybe TRBD2 (6 bases). CDR3 DNA: TGTGCCAGCAGCTTAGCGCGAGGAGGGAAAGAGACCCAGTACTTC. Its protein is CASSLARGGKETQYF.